Listed below are T cell receptor beta chains from one sample, sequenced in a study of blood T cell repertoires in COVID-19. Assay used: immunoSEQ multiplex PCR; TCRdb lists only in-frame clones, some missing. Of roughly 350,000 clones listed, over 75% are singletons. The specimen was peripheral blood. The receptor source for this set is a woman aged 45-60 years with active or convalescent COVID-19. CDR3s include the opening cysteine and the closing phenylalanine or tryptophan. The order of the fields is J gene, V gene, CDR3 protein.

>TRBJ1-4|TRBV30
CARRDRTNEKLFF
>TRBJ2-2|TRBV11-3
CASSLGETTGELFF
>TRBJ2-7|TRBV27
CASSFLAGGRAEGREQYF
>TRBJ1-1|TRBV24-1
CATRGQTNTEAFF
>TRBJ1-1|TRBV18
CASSVGQGDAEAFF
>TRBJ1-2|TRBV2
CASRETGAGGYTF
>TRBJ1-5|TRBV28
CASSSARRRFDQPQHF
>TRBJ2-1|TRBV9
CASSRLAGDVNEQFF
>TRBJ2-5|TRBV3-1/TRBV3-2
CASSQVSFLLAGGRETQYF
>TRBJ2-7|TRBV28
CASSLTGYPYEQYF
>TRBJ1-1|TRBV18
CASSPGAGEAFF
>TRBJ1-4|TRBV27
CASSLSGQGILSSEKLFF
>TRBJ2-1|TRBV10-3
CAISIDRSSYNEQFF
>TRBJ2-3|TRBV19
CATRNAGGYTDTQYF
>TRBJ2-2|TRBV4-1
CASSQDRVSTGELFF
>TRBJ2-1|TRBV5-1
CASSVTLATETEQFF
>TRBJ1-2|TRBV6-4
CASLTQGSGYTF
>TRBJ1-2|TRBV7-8
CASGGQGRGLYGYTF
>TRBJ2-3|TRBV7-2
CASSFPPGGGPLDTQYF
>TRBJ2-2|TRBV2
CASSEGPRSLTGELFF
>TRBJ2-1|TRBV9
CASSTIEYEQFF
>TRBJ1-5|TRBV28
CASRVDSSNQPQHF
>TRBJ1-2|TRBV19
CASSTGGNYGYTF
>TRBJ2-5|TRBV5-1
CASSRTGGVETQYF
>TRBJ2-2|TRBV16
CASSQSGGAVTGELFF
>TRBJ1-3|TRBV12-3/TRBV12-4
CASSRFSGNTIYF
>TRBJ2-1|TRBV7-2
CASSLPPWRVHEQFF
>TRBJ1-4|TRBV30
CAWSVRGLQGGKLFF
>TRBJ2-7|TRBV7-6
CASSFGERGTYEQYF
>TRBJ1-6|TRBV11-2
CASSSSDSYNSPLHF
>TRBJ1-6|TRBV5-1
CASSLGVGDSPLHF
>TRBJ1-2|TRBV13
CASSEVGSRVSYGYTF
>TRBJ1-1|TRBV6-4
CASASWAWDTEAFF
>TRBJ2-2|TRBV19
CASSIGGLAGGIAGELFF
>TRBJ1-5|TRBV19
CASSILRLQGQGQPQHF
>TRBJ2-1|TRBV30
CAWSTSYNEQFF
>TRBJ1-1|TRBV7-9
CASSLLQTTGSTEAFF
>TRBJ2-7|TRBV7-2
CASSVGTALKQYF
>TRBJ1-5|TRBV27
CASSHRPGPVTQPQHF
>TRBJ2-3|TRBV3-1/TRBV3-2
CASSQPSGTSGTDTQYF
>TRBJ2-1|TRBV4-3
CASSKKLAGSSYNEQFF
>TRBJ2-2|TRBV10-3
CAISGSGGTGELFF
>TRBJ1-5|TRBV30
CAWSYGTGINQPQHF
>TRBJ2-1|TRBV10-3
CAISESGAPRDNEQFF
>TRBJ1-5|TRBV20-1
CSARAGQPQHF
>TRBJ1-1|TRBV5-4
CASSSNTGTAEAFF
>TRBJ2-1|TRBV28
CASSLGDRNHWSYNEQFF
>TRBJ2-2|TRBV14
CASSQGAGTNTGELFF
>TRBJ1-4|TRBV2
CASSVGGQTNEKLFF
>TRBJ1-3|TRBV5-5
CASSFGTGRTGNTIYF
>TRBJ1-5|TRBV11-2
CASSLGQSSNQPQHF
>TRBJ1-2|TRBV28
CASSLGGTANYGYTF
>TRBJ1-4|TRBV18
CASSAGIGEKLFF